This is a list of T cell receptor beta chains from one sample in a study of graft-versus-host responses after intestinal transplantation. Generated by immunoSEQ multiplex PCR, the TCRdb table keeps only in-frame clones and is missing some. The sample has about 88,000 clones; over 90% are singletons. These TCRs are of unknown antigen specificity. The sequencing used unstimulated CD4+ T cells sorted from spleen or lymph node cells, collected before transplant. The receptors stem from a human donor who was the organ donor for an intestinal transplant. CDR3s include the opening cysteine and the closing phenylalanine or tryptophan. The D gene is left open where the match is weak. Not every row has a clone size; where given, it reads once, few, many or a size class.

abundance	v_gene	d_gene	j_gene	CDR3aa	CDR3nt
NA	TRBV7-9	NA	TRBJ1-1	CASSQINRNEEAFF	TGTGCCAGCAGCCAAATAAACAGAAACGAGGAAGCTTTCTTT
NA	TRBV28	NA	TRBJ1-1	CASSLEGGYPGRNTEAFF	TGTGCCAGCAGTTTAGAGGGTGGGTATCCAGGGCGCAACACTGAAGCTTTCTTT
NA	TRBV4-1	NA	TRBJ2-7	CASSQGGYEQYF	TGCGCCAGCAGCCAAGGGGGCTACGAGCAGTACTTC
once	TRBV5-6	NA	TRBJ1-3	CASSRRSGNTIYF	TGTGCCAGCAGCAGACGATCTGGAAACACCATATATTTT
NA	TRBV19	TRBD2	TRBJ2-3	CASSMNSGSTDTQYF	TGTGCCAGTAGTATGAATAGCGGGAGCACAGATACGCAGTATTTT
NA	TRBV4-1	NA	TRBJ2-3	CASSQEKQGRTDTQYF	TGCGCCAGCAGCCAAGAGAAACAGGGGAGGACAGATACGCAGTATTTT
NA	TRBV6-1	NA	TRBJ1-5	CASTPGVGGQPQHF	TGTGCCAGCACCCCGGGGGTGGGAGGCCAGCCCCAGCATTTT
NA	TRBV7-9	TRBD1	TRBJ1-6	CASSLDRGNSPLHF	TGTGCCAGCAGCCTGGACAGGGGTAATTCACCCCTCCACTTT
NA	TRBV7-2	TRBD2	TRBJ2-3	CASSLGTSGLLNTQYF	TGTGCCAGCAGCTTGGGGACTAGCGGGCTCTTGAATACGCAGTATTTT
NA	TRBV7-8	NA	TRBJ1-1	CASSLLLSLGRTEAFF	TGTGCCAGCAGCTTATTGCTTAGTTTGGGACGCACTGAAGCTTTCTTT
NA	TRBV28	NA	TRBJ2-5	CASSPPPGVLWEETQYF	TGTGCCAGCAGTCCTCCCCCGGGCGTCCTTTGGGAAGAGACCCAGTACTTC
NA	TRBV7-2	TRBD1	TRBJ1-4	CASSLLGTGAEKLFF	TGTGCCAGCAGCTTACTCGGGACAGGGGCTGAAAAACTGTTTTTT
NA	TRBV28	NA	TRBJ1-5	CASSHGRDNQPQHF	TGTGCCAGCAGTCATGGCAGGGACAATCAGCCCCAGCATTTT
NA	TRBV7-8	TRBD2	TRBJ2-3	CASSPRTSGRAGFIADTQYF	TGTGCCAGCAGCCCAAGGACTAGCGGGAGGGCCGGATTTATCGCAGATACGCAGTATTTT
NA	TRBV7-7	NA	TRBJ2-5	CASSSGGETQYF	TGTGCTAGCAGCTCGGGTGGGGAGACCCAGTACTTC
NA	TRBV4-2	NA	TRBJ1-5	CASSQNLDQPQHF	TGTGCCAGCAGCCAAAATTTAGATCAGCCCCAGCATTTT
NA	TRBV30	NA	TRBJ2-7	CAWSLVPALGEQYF	TGTGCCTGGAGCTTGGTCCCCGCTCTCGGCGAGCAGTACTTC
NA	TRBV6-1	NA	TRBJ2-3	CASSEGTGGRRTDTQYF	TGTGCCAGCAGTGAAGGAACCGGGGGGCGCCGAACAGATACGCAGTATTTT
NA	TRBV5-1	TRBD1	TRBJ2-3	CASSGNRGPDTQYF	TGCGCCAGCAGCGGTAACAGGGGGCCAGATACGCAGTATTTT
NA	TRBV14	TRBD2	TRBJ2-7	CASSQGSGGTSGYEQYF	TGTGCCAGCAGCCAAGGTAGCGGGGGGACCTCTGGCTACGAGCAGTACTTC
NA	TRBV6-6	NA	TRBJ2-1	CASSKGGMEQFF	TGTGCCAGCAGTAAGGGGGGCATGGAGCAGTTCTTC
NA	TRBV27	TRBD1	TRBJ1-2	CASSVTGGSSYGYTF	TGTGCCAGCAGTGTAACAGGGGGATCGAGCTATGGCTACACCTTC
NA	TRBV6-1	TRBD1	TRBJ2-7	CASSARDSPYEQYF	TGTGCCAGCAGCGCCCGGGACAGTCCCTACGAGCAGTACTTC
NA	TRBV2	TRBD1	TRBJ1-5	CASSQQGSNQPQHF	TGTGCCAGCAGTCAACAGGGGAGCAATCAGCCCCAGCATTTT
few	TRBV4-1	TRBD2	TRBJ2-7	CASSRTSGGYEQYF	TGCGCCAGCAGCCGGACTAGCGGGGGCTACGAGCAGTACTTC
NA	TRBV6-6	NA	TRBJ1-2	CASRHAPGGEAGYTF	TGTGCCAGCAGACACGCCCCGGGAGGCGAGGCTGGCTACACCTTC